The present T cell receptor beta chain was sequenced within a study of shared clonotypes between healthy human individuals. Replicate PCRs for unsorted PBMC used 300 ng DNA (about 30,000 T cell genomes). Using ten immunoSEQ deep assay plates, investigators sequenced unsorted PBMC DNA. TCRdb keeps only in-frame clones here, not all; method: immunoSEQ multiplex PCR. The sample holds some 490,000 clones; 65% to 85% are singletons and the top ten take roughly 13%. The sequenced sample consisted of PBMCs. This clonotype was obtained from a woman between 40 and 55 years old in good health. Some clones in this sample may be carry-over from other donors' samples.

DNA for the CDR3: TGTGCCAGCAGCTTGACAGGGTTCGACTATGGCTACACCTTC. This translates into CASSLTGFDYGYTF. This sequence joins TRBV5-4 and TRBJ1-2; D possibly corresponds to TRBD1 (6 bases). This CDR3 is 14 amino acids long. The germline V gene encodes CDR1 SGHNT and CDR2 YYREEE (reference sequence). V was pared by 1 base and J by 3 bases, with 10 bases between. Full variable domain (missing parts from reference TRBV5-4 and TRBJ1-2): ETGVTQSPTHLIKTRGQQVTLRCSSQSGHNTVSWYQQALGQGPQFIFQYYREEENGRGNFPPRFSGLQFPNYSSELNVNALELDDSALYLCASSLTGFDYGYTFGSGTRLTVV.